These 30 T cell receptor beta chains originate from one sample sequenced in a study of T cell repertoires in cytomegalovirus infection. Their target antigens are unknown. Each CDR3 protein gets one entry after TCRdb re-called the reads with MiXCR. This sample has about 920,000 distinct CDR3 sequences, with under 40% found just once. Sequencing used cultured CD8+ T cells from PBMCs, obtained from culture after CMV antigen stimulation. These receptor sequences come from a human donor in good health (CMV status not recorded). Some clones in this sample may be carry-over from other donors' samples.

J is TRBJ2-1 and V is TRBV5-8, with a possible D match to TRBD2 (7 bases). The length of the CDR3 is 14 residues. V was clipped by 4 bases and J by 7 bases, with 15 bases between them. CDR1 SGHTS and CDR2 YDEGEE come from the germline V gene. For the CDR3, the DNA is TGTGCCAGCAGCATCCCGGGGGGCCGTAATGAGCAGTTCTTC. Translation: CASSIPGGRNEQFF.

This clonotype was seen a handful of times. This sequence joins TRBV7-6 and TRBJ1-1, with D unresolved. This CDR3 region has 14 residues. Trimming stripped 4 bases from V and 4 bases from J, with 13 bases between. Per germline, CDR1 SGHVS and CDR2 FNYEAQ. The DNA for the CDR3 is TGTGCCAGCAGCTCGGATACAAGGAGCACTGAAGCTTTCTTT. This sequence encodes CASSSDTRSTEAFF.

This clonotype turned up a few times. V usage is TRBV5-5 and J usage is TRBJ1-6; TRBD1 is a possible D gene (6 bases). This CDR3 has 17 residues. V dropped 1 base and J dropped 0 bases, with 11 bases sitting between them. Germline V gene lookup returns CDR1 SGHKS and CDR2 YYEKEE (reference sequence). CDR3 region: CASSLSADSSYNSPLHF. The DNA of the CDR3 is TGTGCCAGCAGCTTGTCGGCGGACAGCTCCTATAATTCACCCCTCCACTTT.

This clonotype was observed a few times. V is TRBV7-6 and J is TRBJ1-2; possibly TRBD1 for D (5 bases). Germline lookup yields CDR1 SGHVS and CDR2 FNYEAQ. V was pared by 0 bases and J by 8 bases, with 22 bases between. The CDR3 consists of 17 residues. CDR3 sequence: CASSLAGQGLFREGYTF. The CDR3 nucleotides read TGTGCCAGCAGCTTAGCTGGGCAGGGCCTCTTTAGGGAGGGCTACACCTTC. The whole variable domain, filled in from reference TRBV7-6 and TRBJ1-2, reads GAGVSQSPRYKVTKRGQDVALRCDPISGHVSLYWYRQALGQGPEFLTYFNYEAQQDKSGLPNDRFSAERPEGSISTLTIQRTEQRDSAMYRCASSLAGQGLFREGYTFGSGTRLTVV.

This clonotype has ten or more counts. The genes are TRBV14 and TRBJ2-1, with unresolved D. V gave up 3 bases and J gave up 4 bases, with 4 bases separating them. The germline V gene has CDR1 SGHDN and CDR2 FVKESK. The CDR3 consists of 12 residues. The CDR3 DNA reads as TGTGCCAGCAGCCACGGTTACAATGAGCAGTTCTTC. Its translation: CASSHGYNEQFF.

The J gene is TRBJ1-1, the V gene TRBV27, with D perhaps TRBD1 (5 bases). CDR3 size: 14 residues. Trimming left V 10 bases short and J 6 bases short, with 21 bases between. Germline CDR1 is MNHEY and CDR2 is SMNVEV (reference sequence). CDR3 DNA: TGTGCCACCGCAGTCGGGGGAGGCGGCCCTGAAGCTTTCTTT. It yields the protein CATAVGGGGPEAFF.

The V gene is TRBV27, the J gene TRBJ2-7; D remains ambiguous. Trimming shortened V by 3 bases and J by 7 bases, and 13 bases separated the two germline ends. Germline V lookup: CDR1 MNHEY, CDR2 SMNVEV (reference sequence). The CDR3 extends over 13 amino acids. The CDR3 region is CASSLAPPWEQYF. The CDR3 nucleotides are TGTGCCAGCAGTTTGGCTCCCCCCTGGGAGCAGTACTTC.

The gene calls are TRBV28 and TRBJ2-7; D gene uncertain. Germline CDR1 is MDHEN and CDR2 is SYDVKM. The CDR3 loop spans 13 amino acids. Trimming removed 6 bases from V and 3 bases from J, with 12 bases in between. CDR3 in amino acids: CASSPMDDYEQYV. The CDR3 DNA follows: TGTGCCAGCAGCCCGATGGACGACTACGAGCAGTACGTC.

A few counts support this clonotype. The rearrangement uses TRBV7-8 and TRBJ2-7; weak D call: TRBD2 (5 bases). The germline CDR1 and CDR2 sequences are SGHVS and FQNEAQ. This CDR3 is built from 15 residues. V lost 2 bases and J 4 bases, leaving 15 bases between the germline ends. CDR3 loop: CASSLTPGLAYEQYV. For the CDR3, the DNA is TGTGCCAGCAGCTTAACCCCCGGACTGGCGTACGAGCAGTACGTC.

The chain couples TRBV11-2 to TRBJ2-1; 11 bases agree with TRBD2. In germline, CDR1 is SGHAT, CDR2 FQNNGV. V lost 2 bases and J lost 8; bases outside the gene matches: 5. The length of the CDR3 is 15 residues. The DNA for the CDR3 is TGTGCCAGCAGCTTATTTAGCGGGGGGGCCCATGAGCAGTTCTTC. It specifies CASSLFSGGAHEQFF.

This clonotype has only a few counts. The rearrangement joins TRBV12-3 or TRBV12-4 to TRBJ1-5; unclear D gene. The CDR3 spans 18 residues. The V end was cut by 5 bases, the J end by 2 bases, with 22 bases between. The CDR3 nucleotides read TGTGCCAGCAGTAGGGTCAGGAGTTTTAAGGAGGGCAATCAGCCCCAGCATTTT. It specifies CASSRVRSFKEGNQPQHF.

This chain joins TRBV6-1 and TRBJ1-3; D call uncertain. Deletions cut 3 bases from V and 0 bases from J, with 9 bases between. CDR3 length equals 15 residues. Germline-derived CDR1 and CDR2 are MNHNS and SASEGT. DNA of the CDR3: TGTGCCAGCAGTGAGCTACAGCCCTCTGGAAACACCATATATTTT. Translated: CASSELQPSGNTIYF.

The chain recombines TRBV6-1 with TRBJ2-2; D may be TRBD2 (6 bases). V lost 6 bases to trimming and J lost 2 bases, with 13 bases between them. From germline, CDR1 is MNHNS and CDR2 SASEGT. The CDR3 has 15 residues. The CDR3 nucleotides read TGTGCCAGCAGGGGCGGGACCGCAAACACCGGGGAGCTGTTTTTT. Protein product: CASRGGTANTGELFF.

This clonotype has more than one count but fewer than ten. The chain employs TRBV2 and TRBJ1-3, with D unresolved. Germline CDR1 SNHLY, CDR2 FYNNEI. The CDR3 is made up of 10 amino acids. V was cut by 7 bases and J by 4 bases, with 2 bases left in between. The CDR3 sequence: CASMGNTIYF. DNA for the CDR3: TGTGCCAGCATGGGAAACACCATATATTTT.

CDR3 DNA sequence: TGTGCCAGCAGCTCACAGGGTGGCTATGGCTACACCTTC. It translates to CASSSQGGYGYTF. The chain combines TRBV9 with TRBJ1-2; a possible D gene is TRBD1 (6 bases). The CDR3 totals 13 residues. Germline V gene sequence: CDR1 SGDLS, CDR2 YYNGEE. The V and J ends lost 4 bases and 4 bases respectively, with 11 bases between them.

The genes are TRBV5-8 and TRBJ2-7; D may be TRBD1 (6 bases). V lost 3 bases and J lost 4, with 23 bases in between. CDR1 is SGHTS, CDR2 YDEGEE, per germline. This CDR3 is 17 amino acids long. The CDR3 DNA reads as TGTGCCAGCAGCTCGGGAAGGCAAGACAGGAGGACGTACGAGCAGTACTTC. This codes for CASSSGRQDRRTYEQYF.

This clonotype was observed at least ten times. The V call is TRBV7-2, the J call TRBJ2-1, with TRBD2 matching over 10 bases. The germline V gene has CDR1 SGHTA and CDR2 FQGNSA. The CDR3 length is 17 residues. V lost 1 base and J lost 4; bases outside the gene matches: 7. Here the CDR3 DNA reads TGTGCCAGCAGCTTAGTTAGCGGGGGGACCATTTACAATGAGCAGTTCTTC. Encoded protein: CASSLVSGGTIYNEQFF.

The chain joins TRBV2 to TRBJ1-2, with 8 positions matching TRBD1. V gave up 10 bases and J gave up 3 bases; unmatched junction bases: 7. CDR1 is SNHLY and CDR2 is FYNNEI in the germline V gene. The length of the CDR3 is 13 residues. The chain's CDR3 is CAIRTGQHYGYTF. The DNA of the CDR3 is TGTGCCATACGGACAGGGCAGCACTATGGCTACACCTTC.

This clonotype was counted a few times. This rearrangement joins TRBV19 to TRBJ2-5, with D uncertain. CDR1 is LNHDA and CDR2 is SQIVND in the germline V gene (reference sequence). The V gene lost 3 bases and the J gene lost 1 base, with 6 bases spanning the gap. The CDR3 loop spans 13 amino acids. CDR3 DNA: TGTGCCAGTAGTATTTGGGGCCAAGAGACCCAGTACTTC. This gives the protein CASSIWGQETQYF.

DNA for the CDR3: TGCAGTGCTAGCCAACGGGGACAGGCCCTTTACGAGCAGTACTTC. Translation: CSASQRGQALYEQYF. The genes are TRBV20-1 and TRBJ2-7, with 8 bases lining up with TRBD1. The CDR3 has 15 amino acids. J lost 4 bases, V lost 3 bases, and 11 bases had no gene match. CDR1 and CDR2 from the germline V gene are DFQATT and SNEGSKA (reference sequence).

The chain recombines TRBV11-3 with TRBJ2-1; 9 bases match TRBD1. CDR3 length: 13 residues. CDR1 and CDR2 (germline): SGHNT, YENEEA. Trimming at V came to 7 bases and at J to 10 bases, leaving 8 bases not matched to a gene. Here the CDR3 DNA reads TGTGCCAGCAAGGGACAGGGACCTAGCGAGCAGTTCTTC. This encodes CASKGQGPSEQFF.

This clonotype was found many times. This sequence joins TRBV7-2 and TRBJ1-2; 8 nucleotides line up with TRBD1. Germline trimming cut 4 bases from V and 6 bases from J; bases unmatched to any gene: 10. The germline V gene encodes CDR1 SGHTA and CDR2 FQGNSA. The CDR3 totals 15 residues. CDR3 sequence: CASSSRLTGEDGYTF. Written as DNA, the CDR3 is TGTGCCAGCAGCTCCCGGTTGACAGGGGAAGATGGCTACACCTTC.

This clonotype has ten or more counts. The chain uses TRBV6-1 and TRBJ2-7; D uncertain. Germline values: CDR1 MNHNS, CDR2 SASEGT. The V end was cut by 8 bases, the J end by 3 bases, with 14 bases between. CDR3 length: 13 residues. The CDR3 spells CASGRFGDYEQYF. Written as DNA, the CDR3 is TGTGCCAGCGGCAGGTTCGGAGACTACGAGCAGTACTTC.

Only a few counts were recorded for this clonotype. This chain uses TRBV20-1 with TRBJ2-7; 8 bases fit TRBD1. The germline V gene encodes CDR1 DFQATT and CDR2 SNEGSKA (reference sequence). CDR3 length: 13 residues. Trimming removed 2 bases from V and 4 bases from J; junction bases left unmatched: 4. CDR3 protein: CSARPRQGYEQYF. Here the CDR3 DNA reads TGCAGTGCTAGACCTCGACAGGGGTACGAGCAGTACTTC.

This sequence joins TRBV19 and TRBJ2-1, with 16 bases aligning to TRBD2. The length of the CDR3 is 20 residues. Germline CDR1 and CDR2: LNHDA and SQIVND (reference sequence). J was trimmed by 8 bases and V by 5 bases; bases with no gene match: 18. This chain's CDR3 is CASSVTSGLAGGDVYDEQFF. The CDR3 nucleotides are TGTGCCAGTAGTGTAACGTCGGGACTAGCGGGGGGGGACGTTTATGATGAGCAGTTCTTC.

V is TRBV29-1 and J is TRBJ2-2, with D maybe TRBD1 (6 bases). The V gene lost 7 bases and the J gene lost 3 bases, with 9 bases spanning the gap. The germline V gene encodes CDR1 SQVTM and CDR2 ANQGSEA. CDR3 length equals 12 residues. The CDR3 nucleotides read TGCAGCGGGACAGCGGACACCGGGGAGCTGTTTTTT. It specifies CSGTADTGELFF.

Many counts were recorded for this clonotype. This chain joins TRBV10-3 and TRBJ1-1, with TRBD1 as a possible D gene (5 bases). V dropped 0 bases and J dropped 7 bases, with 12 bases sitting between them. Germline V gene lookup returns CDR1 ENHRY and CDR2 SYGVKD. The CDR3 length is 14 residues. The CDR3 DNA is TGTGCCATCAGTGAGTCGGCGGGACGGCATGAAGCTTTCTTT. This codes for CAISESAGRHEAFF.

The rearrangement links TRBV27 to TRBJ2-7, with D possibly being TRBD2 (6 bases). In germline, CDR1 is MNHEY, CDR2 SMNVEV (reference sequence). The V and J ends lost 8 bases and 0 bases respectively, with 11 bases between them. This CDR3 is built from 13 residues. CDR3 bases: TGTGCCAGCGGGTCCGGGGGCTCCTACGAGCAGTACGTC. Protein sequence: CASGSGGSYEQYV.

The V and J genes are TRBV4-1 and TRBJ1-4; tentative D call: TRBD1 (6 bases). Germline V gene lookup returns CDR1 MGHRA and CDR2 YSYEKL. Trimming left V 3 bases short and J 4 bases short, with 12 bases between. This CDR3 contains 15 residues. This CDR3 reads CASSQVTGSNEKLFF. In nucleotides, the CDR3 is TGCGCCAGCAGCCAGGTCACAGGGAGTAATGAAAAACTGTTTTTT.

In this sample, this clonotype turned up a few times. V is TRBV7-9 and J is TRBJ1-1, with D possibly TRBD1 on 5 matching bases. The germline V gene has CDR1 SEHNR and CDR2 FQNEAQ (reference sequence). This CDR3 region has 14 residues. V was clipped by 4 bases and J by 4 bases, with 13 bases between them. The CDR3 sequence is CASSSDSLGTEAFF. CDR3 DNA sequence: TGTGCCAGCAGCTCCGACAGTTTGGGCACTGAAGCTTTCTTT.